This T cell receptor (beta chain) is drawn from a study of T cell responses to AZD1222 COVID-19 vaccine. Study in general: Pooled samples include second doses given at about 4 or 12 weeks. Study-wide points: When two AZD1222 doses had been given, Spike-specific TCR breadth and depth rose. Per reports, nearly half of all spike-specific TCRs target regions that are unmutated in variants. Spike-wide vaccine-associated CD4 TCRs dominated at 160-218 and 743-854.

In the case of this clone: Its specificity is unknown.

The CDR3 has 12 amino acids. Germline CDR1 reads SQVTM; CDR2 reads ANQGSEA. Losses at the gene ends were 1 base for V and 7 bases for J; bases not matched to a gene: 3. Measured with immunoSEQ multiplex PCR; TCRdb has only the in-frame clones, and not every one. The table lists approximately 110,000 clones, about 90% of them singletons. The receptor was isolated from an adult in good health. The chain is built from TRBV29-1 and TRBJ1-2; 7 bases are a match to TRBD1. The source material was peripheral blood, sampled on day 0 of AZD1222 vaccination. The CDR3 region is CSVEGQGGGYTF. Written as DNA, the CDR3 is TGCAGCGTTGAAGGACAGGGTGGTGGCTACACCTTC. Using reference TRBV29-1 and TRBJ1-2 for the parts outside the CDR3, the full variable domain is SAVISQKPSRDICQRGTSLTIQCQVDSQVTMMFWYRQQPGQSLTLIATANQGSEATYESGFVIDKFPISRPNLTFSTLTVSNMSPEDSSIYLCSVEGQGGGYTFGSGTRLTVV.